This paragraph reports one TCR beta chain. The clone's antigen remains unknown. Per-nucleotide qualities are absent, and no much larger clonotype sits a single base away. This sample is drawn from a study of control samples from healthy donors and cancer patients (dated by TCRdb to 2020 to 2022). Sequences LNHDA (CDR1) and SQIVND (CDR2) are obtained from the germline V gene (reference sequence). Inclusive of the bounding cysteine and phenylalanine, the CDR3 is 15 residues long. CDR3 DNA only is kept here, 45 bases in frame from base 1. Trimming takes 1 base off V and 3 bases off J; junction bases not matched to a gene: 5. Receptors were amplified or captured by the immunoSEQ multiplex PCR assay. TCRdb took this table from immuneACCESS and kept in-frame rearrangements with V and J called. Such tables lack part of the clones; where checked against another copy, unresolved V genes explain under half of the gap, and the rest is unexplained. In this sample the table shows under 150,000 clones, over 85% of which occur a single time. The top ten clonotypes cover approximately 4% of the sample.

Sequences were obtained from blood. The chain is assembled from TRBV19 and TRBJ2-7, with TRBD1 matching 8 junction bases. The source is a man between 25 and 39 years old in good health. The sequenced DNA: TGTGCCAGTAGTATAGGTCCAGGGGGCATCTACGAGCAGTACTTC. It codes for CASSIGPGGIYEQYF.